The 15 T cell receptor beta chains presented below share a single source sample, sequenced in a study of early T cells in non-severe SARS-CoV-2 infection. TCRdb re-called the 5' RACE reads through MiXCR, storing one row per CDR3 protein. The sample carries about 39,000 distinct CDR3 sequences, roughly 6% recorded once. Here the sequenced sample was whole blood, taken at baseline. Receptor source: an adult who was a healthcare worker with PCR-confirmed SARS-CoV-2 infection or an uninfected control (not recorded which).

This clonotype has a count of ten or more. The V call is TRBV28, the J call TRBJ1-1; 8 bases fit TRBD1. Trimming removed 8 bases from V and 6 bases from J; junction bases left unmatched: 11. This CDR3 is built from 14 residues. Per germline, CDR1 MDHEN and CDR2 SYDVKM. CDR3 DNA: TGTGCCAGCGGCCCCGGACAGGGATGGGCTGAAGCTTTCTTT. This encodes CASGPGQGWAEAFF.

This clonotype was recorded at least ten times. This chain uses TRBV24-1 with TRBJ2-3; 9 nucleotides line up with TRBD2. Germline V gene data show CDR1 as KGHDR and CDR2 as SFDVKD. This CDR3 contains 13 residues. With 6 bases clipped from V and 6 bases from J, the junction kept 3 bases outside the gene matches. The CDR3 DNA reads as TGTGCCACCAGTCCTAGCGGGAAGGATACGCAGTATTTT. This encodes CATSPSGKDTQYF.

This clonotype was counted only a few times. The rearrangement links TRBV18 to TRBJ2-7, with a possible D match to TRBD1 (6 bases). Between the trimmed V and J ends, which lost 5 bases and 2 bases, there was a span of 10 bases. The CDR3 runs to 13 residues. Germline V gene lookup returns CDR1 KGHSH and CDR2 LQKENI. This CDR3 reads CASSADRPYEQYF. The DNA for the CDR3 is TGTGCCAGCTCAGCTGACAGGCCCTACGAGCAGTACTTC.

This clonotype has a count of ten or more. V and J are TRBV5-1 and TRBJ2-2, with D maybe TRBD2 (6 bases). V was trimmed by 4 bases and J by 4 bases, leaving 11 bases between them. The CDR3 has 14 amino acids. Per the germline V gene, CDR1 is SGHRS and CDR2 is YFSETQ. The CDR3 sequence: CASSTLGGTGELFF. The DNA for the CDR3 is TGCGCCAGCAGCACTCTCGGGGGCACCGGGGAGCTGTTTTTT. The full variable domain, rest sourced from reference TRBV5-1 and TRBJ2-2, is KAGVTQTPRYLIKTRGQQVTLSCSPISGHRSVSWYQQTPGQGLQFLFEYFSETQRNKGNFPGRFSGRQFSNSRSEMNVSTLELGDSALYLCASSTLGGTGELFFGEGSRLTVL.

A few counts support this clonotype. J is TRBJ2-3 and V is TRBV4-1; 9 nucleotides align to TRBD2. CDR1 MGHRA and CDR2 YSYEKL come from the germline V gene. The V segment lost 4 bases and the J segment 6 bases; nucleotides outside the gene matches: 8. The CDR3 contains 15 residues. CDR3 residues: CASSPDSGSGDTQYF. CDR3 nucleotide sequence: TGCGCCAGCAGCCCAGATAGCGGGAGCGGCGATACGCAGTATTTT.

This clonotype has at least ten counts. The chain carries TRBV18 and TRBJ2-5; TRBD1 might be the D (6 bases). This CDR3 contains 12 residues. The germline gives CDR1 KGHSH, CDR2 LQKENI. Trimming stripped 4 bases from V and 7 bases from J, with 10 bases between. The CDR3 region is CASSQTGPTQYF. DNA for the CDR3: TGTGCCAGCTCACAAACAGGGCCGACCCAGTACTTC.

V usage is TRBV24-1 and J usage is TRBJ1-5; a possible D gene is TRBD1 (6 bases). CDR1 is KGHDR and CDR2 is SFDVKD in the germline V gene. The CDR3 contains 15 residues. The V gene lost 3 bases and the J gene lost 3 bases, with 11 bases spanning the gap. The CDR3 DNA reads TGTGCCACCAGTGATCACCAGGGGAACAATCAGCCCCAGCATTTT. Residues: CATSDHQGNNQPQHF.

V is TRBV7-2 and J is TRBJ2-5; D perhaps matches TRBD1 (5 bases). CDR1 and CDR2 from the germline V gene are SGHTA and FQGNSA. This CDR3 has 15 amino acids. Trimming removed 2 bases at V and 2 bases at J, with 12 bases between. The CDR3 DNA reads TGTGCCAGCAGCTTACTGTCTGCAGGGCAAGAGACCCAGTACTTC. Residues: CASSLLSAGQETQYF.

V and J are TRBV29-1 and TRBJ2-2; D not resolved. Germline V gene lookup returns CDR1 SQVTM and CDR2 ANQGSEA. This CDR3 is built from 13 residues. The ends were cut back, 2 bases at V and 6 bases at J, with 10 bases in the middle. CDR3 DNA sequence: TGCAGCGTTGAAAGTTTTGGGGCCGGGGAGCTGTTTTTT. Translating it yields CSVESFGAGELFF.

This clonotype has ten or more counts. The chain is built from TRBV14 and TRBJ1-2; D gene uncertain. V lost 2 bases and J lost 6, with 7 bases in between. Germline CDR1 SGHDN, CDR2 FVKESK. This CDR3 is built from 12 residues. The CDR3 is CASSQNRDGYTF. In DNA form, the CDR3 reads TGTGCCAGCAGCCAAAATCGGGATGGCTACACCTTC.

This clonotype occurred a few times. This chain joins TRBV29-1 and TRBJ1-4; 11 bases fit TRBD1. Trimming at V came to 7 bases and at J to 0 bases, leaving 4 bases not matched to a gene. From germline, CDR1 is SQVTM and CDR2 ANQGSEA. The CDR3 runs 15 residues. The DNA for the CDR3 is TGCAGCGCAGCGGGACAGGGGGCAACTAATGAAAAACTGTTTTTT. Protein: CSAAGQGATNEKLFF.

This clonotype was observed many times. The chain has TRBV6-2 or TRBV6-3 and TRBJ2-7; D call uncertain. Germline V gene data show CDR1 as MNHEY and CDR2 as SVGEGT. Deletions cut 2 bases from V and 0 bases from J, with 14 bases between. There are 16 residues in the CDR3. For the CDR3, the DNA is TGTGCCAGCAGTTACCAATTTGGACGTAGCTCCTACGAGCAGTACTTC. Its translation is CASSYQFGRSSYEQYF.

Worth noting for this clonotype: This sequence may be a read error, since a much larger clone differs from it by one base. Lacking the conserved final phenylalanine or tryptophan, this CDR3 likely reflects a read error. The chain carries TRBV6-5 and TRBJ2-3, with 10 positions matching TRBD2. Germline V gene lookup returns CDR1 MNHEY and CDR2 SVGAGI. This CDR3 has 17 residues. The trim removed 5 bases at V and 0 bases at J, leaving 8 bases unmatched. CDR3 region: CASSEFRLAGSTDTQYI. DNA for the CDR3: TGTGCCAGCAGTGAATTCCGACTAGCGGGCAGCACAGATACGCAGTATATT.

This clonotype was counted many times. The chain has TRBV20-1 and TRBJ1-2; weak D call: TRBD1 (5 bases). V was trimmed by 6 bases and J by 6 bases, leaving 20 bases between them. The germline CDR1 and CDR2 sequences are DFQATT and SNEGSKA (reference sequence). The CDR3 extends over 14 amino acids. CDR3 loop: CSALEEGKVHGYTF. The CDR3 DNA is TGCAGTGCCCTTGAGGAGGGGAAGGTGCATGGCTACACCTTC.

This clonotype was seen many times. This chain joins TRBV3-1 and TRBJ2-5; possibly TRBD1 or TRBD2 for D (5 bases each). CDR3 size: 12 residues. V was cut by 5 bases and J by 10 bases, with 14 bases left in between. Germline V gene lookup returns CDR1 LGHDT and CDR2 YNNKEL (reference sequence). CDR3 region: CASSGTTSDQYF. The CDR3, as DNA: TGTGCCAGCAGCGGGACCACCTCGGACCAGTACTTC.